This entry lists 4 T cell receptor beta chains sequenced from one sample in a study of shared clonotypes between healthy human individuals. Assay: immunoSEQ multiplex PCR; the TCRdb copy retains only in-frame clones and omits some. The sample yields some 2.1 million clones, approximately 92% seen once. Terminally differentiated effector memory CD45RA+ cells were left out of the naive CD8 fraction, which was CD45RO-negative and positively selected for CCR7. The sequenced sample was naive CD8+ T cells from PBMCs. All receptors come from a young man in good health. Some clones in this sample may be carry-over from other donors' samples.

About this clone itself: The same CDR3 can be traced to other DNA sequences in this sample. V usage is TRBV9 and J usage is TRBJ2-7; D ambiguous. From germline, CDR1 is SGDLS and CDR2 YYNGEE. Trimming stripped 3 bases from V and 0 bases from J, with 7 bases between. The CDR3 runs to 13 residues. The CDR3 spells CASSGTDSYEQYF. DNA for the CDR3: TGTGCCAGCAGCGGGACGGACTCCTACGAGCAGTACTTC.

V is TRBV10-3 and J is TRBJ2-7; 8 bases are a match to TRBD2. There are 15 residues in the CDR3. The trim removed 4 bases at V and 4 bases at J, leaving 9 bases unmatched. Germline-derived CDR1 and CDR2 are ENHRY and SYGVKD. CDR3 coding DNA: TGTGCCATCAGTGGCCCCCCGACTAGCGCGTACGAGCAGTACTTC. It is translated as CAISGPPTSAYEQYF.

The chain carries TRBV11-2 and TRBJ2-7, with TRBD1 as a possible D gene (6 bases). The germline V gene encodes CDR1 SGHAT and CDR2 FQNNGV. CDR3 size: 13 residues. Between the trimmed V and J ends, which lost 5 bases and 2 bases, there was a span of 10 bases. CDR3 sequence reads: CASSNRDTYEQYF. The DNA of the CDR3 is TGTGCCAGCAGCAACCGGGACACCTACGAGCAGTACTTC.

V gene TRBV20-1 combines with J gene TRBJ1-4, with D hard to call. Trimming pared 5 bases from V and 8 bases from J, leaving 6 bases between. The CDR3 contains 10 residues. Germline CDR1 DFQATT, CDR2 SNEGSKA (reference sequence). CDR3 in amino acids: CSAPAEKLFF. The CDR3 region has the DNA TGCAGTGCTCCGGCGGAAAAACTGTTTTTT.